The sequence of this TCR beta chain was determined in a study of CD8+CD57+ T cells in acquired aplastic anemia. Across the study: Mean DNA quantity obtained from sorted CD4+ and CD8+ cells was 2.5 to 4 ug.

Genomic DNA provided the template from which TCR beta VDJ and CDR3 profiles were obtained. TCRdb recomputed calls from the reads with MiXCR, one row per CDR3 protein. The sample consists of more than 250,000 distinct CDR3 sequences, 82% of them appearing once. With respect to this clonotype: In this CDR3 the conserved last residue, phenylalanine or tryptophan, is missing, so a read error is likely. It is unclear where the CDR3 begins or ends on the DNA, so no DNA is shown, and the CDR3 is as TCRdb lists it.

By flow cytometry, patients selected for sequencing had shown an expansion of CD8+CD57+ cells. Germline V gives CDR1 SGHTA, CDR2 FQGTGA. Counting both end residues, the CDR3 totals 13 amino acids. Sequencing input: sorted CD4+, CD8+, or CD8+CD57+ T cells (not recorded which) from PBMCs. The gene calls are TRBV7-3 and TRBJ2-3; whether TRBD2, the table's D call, matches the DNA was not checked. The clonotype was recovered from a human donor with aplastic anemia. The CDR3 region is CASRAGPQEQQSL.